This T cell receptor beta chain came from a study of CD4 T cells in relation to SARS-CoV-2 and coronaviruses. Across the study: ViraFEST: roughly ten-day antigen culture of PBMCs, then TCR beta CDR3 sequencing. Controls used an HIV-1 Nef peptide pool or no peptide. Study findings and constraints: Crossreactivity was assessed only for spike protein, not other viral proteins.

Before the COVID-19 pandemic, during about 2010-2018, CD4+ T cells were taken from unexposed donors. After about 10 days of culture, CD4+ T cells were isolated. Testing used SARS-CoV-2 S/N and four cold-coronavirus spikes on unexposed-donor CD4+ T cells, cells permitting. V was clipped by 2 bases and J by 1 base; unmatched bases: 4. Germline CDR1 reads MNHNY; CDR2 reads SVGAGI (reference sequence). The CDR3 consists of 15 residues. Assay used: immunoSEQ multiplex PCR; TCRdb lists only in-frame clones, some missing. The sample carries 23,000 or so clones, roughly four fifths recorded once. This clone was picked up a small number of times. What it binds is unknown.

V gene TRBV6-6 combines with J gene TRBJ1-1; 7 bases align to TRBD1. The sequencing input was CD4+ T cells from PBMCs, cultured in vitro. The sequence was collected from a human donor in good health. The CDR3 nucleotides are TGTGCCAGCAGTTACAACAGGGGCAAGAACACTGAAGCTTTCTTT. Translated: CASSYNRGKNTEAFF.